This record concerns one TCR beta chain sequence. This sample stems from a study of cytomegalovirus exposure and HLA in healthy donors. Overall study context: Within an early data release were approximately 85 million unique TCRs drawn from HLA-typed donors.

Trimming cost V 0 bases and J 1 base, with 11 bases left between them. Germline V CDR1 and CDR2: SGHKS, YYEKEE (reference sequence). The CDR3 loop spans 15 amino acids. The PCR employed 60 Vbeta primers together with 13 Jbeta primers. Clones were sequenced by immunoSEQ multiplex PCR, and TCRdb holds only the in-frame ones, with some missing. The data contain 100,000 or so clones, over 70% of them seen just once; the ten biggest clones take up around 2.1%. The sequenced sample consisted of PBMCs. V usage is TRBV5-5 and J usage is TRBJ2-7, with a possible D match to TRBD2 (7 bases). The sequence derives from a man aged 30 to 45 in good health and CMV-seronegative. CDR3 region: CASSLVAGASYEQYF. CDR3 bases: TGTGCCAGCAGCTTGGTGGCGGGGGCGTCCTACGAGCAGTACTTC.